The source of this TCR beta chain is a study of regulatory T cells in long-lasting Graves disease (dated by TCRdb to the early 2020s). Background for the entire study: Newly diagnosed Graves' disease patients had taken antithyroid drugs for less than 3 months. This study used TCR sequencing and RNA sequencing of peripheral blood to compare persistent Graves' disease patients against newly diagnosed Graves' disease patients. The study was conducted in China and was registered as a clinical trial. A total of roughly 33 samples underwent TCR sequencing: about 13 from persistent and approximately 20 from newly diagnosed Graves' disease patients.

What this sample's time point label stands for: newly diagnosed GD, antithyroid drugs for less than 3 months. For both TCR sequencing and RNA sequencing, RNA was extracted from PBMCs in TRIzol. The diagnosis of Graves' disease followed American Thyroid Association guidelines. Patients were recruited from an endocrinology department in Xi'an, China. Each patient gave roughly 10 milliliters of peripheral blood, collected in an EDTA anticoagulant tube. Ficoll Paque Plus density gradient separation was used to isolate PBMCs, and no further T cell sorting was done. An Agilent 2100 Bioanalyzer and agarose gel were used to check RNA quality, while a NanoDrop 2000 measured RNA concentration. The germline V gene encodes CDR1 MDHEN and CDR2 SYDVKM. Germline trimming amounts to 2 bases on V and 5 bases on J, with 10 as the count of junction bases outside the gene matches. Its CDR3 holds 16 amino acids, cysteine through phenylalanine. The read is trimmed to its CDR3 DNA, 48 bases read in frame from base 1.

The library relied on multiplex PCR. Sequencing instrument: Illumina HiSeq 4000. iRepertoire HTBI primers and Arm-PCR amplification of CDR3 regions were used to construct TCR beta libraries. Gel purification was performed on PCR products prior to sequencing. The paper's data handling went like this. Gene usage analysis of CDR3 amino acid clonotypes relied on the roughly 64 TRBV and 15 or so TRBJ segments identified across samples. COPE and FqMerger were used to merge filtered high-quality paired reads into contigs. BLAST was used to align contigs to IMGT TRBV, TRBD and TRBJ reference genes, and CDR3 was defined according to IMGT. Clonotypes above 0.1% frequency were classified as highly expanded clones. Shannon entropy was used to measure repertoire diversity, and the Gini coefficient was used to measure V-J evenness. Public clonotypes were defined as clonotypes shared by more than one individual. TCRdb cleaned the public reads at Q25 with fastp, built clones with MiXCR and kept in-frame beta chains. Identical CDR3 proteins give one entry, which carries the most common genes and DNA. For this entry, the V and J calls and clone size follow TCRdb and not the study's own pipeline. Within this sample are over 400,000 distinct CDR3 sequences, with less than 15% of them counted one time only. The ten largest clones represent approximately 15% of the sample.

As concerns this clonotype: The antigen this receptor binds is unknown. Per-base qualities were not stored, and no clone one base away is much larger.

Paper-wide results and their limitations: The small sample size was acknowledged by the authors as a limitation that may reduce accuracy. Lower TCR Shannon entropy and fewer highly expanded clones were observed in persistent Graves' disease patients than in newly diagnosed patients, which suggested clonal expansion. More public clonotypes were shared among persistent patients (fewer than 3,000) than among newly diagnosed patients (roughly 960). Sequencing and analysis were restricted to the TCR beta chain. Because the primary lesion, thyroid tissue, could not be accessed, the study looked at peripheral blood alone. Persistent disease showed preferential use of TRBV28, TRBJ1-2 and TRBJ2-5, whereas newly diagnosed disease favored TRBV20-1 and TRBJ2-1.

The same specimen was also included in a second study, on T cells in Graves' hyperthyroidism and ophthalmopathy. Per that second paper: Stable Graves' hyperthyroidism was defined as the absence of progression to ophthalmopathy over 18 months of follow-up. Hyperthyroidism patients were newly diagnosed, had a disease duration of under 2 months, and were aged 18 to 65 years. The study excluded patients with uncontrolled infections, other autoimmune diseases, pregnancy or lactation. Diagnoses were based on clinical symptoms, serum thyroxine and TRAb, thyroid ultrasound and orbital computed tomography. For the first round of RT-PCR on the TCR CDR3, the HTBI primer set was used together with the Qiagen OneStep RT-PCR kit. Most expanded thyroid clonotypes (frequency above 0.001) were also found in blood, which suggests that blood repertoires may mirror thyroid immune responses. A 13 V-J signature model separated ophthalmopathy from stable hyperthyroidism, with around 91% sensitivity and about 81% specificity in cross-validation and 80%/75% in testing. During validation, the model predicted progression to ophthalmopathy a median of about 6.5 months ahead of onset, with roughly 65% sensitivity and roughly 72% specificity. To identify TCR V-J signatures that set the groups apart, the researchers used a discovery cohort of about a hundred patients, made up of roughly 45 with Graves' ophthalmopathy and around 58 with stable Graves' hyperthyroidism. An independent validation cohort of around 20 hyperthyroidism patients and 15 or so patients who later progressed to ophthalmopathy tested prospective prediction of ophthalmopathy. For training and testing, the 110 or so patients in the discovery cohort were randomly divided in a 7:3 ratio. In about 6 Graves' hyperthyroidism patients, the study also compared T-cell repertoires from thyroid tissue with T-cell repertoires from blood. After sampling, hyperthyroidism patients received methimazole starting at 30 mg daily, and ophthalmopathy patients received high-dose intravenous methylprednisolone. The libraries were constructed in a second round of multiplex PCR and then size-selected and purified. The libraries were sequenced on an Illumina HiSeq2000 using paired-end 100 bp reads. SOAPnuke was used to process the raw data, with reads discarded if the reads contained adapters or uncalled bases, had a mean Phred below 15, or lacked an exact constant-primer or identifier match. COPE v1.2.5 was used to merge the high-quality paired reads, and each unique nucleotide sequence was defined as a clonotype. Clonotypes were aligned to IMGT TRBV, TRBD and TRBJ reference segments using MiTCR v1.1. Only V-J combinations with frequency above 0.0001, covering about 99% of repertoires, were analysed. A TCS score was defined as the ratio between F50 (clonal expansion) and ExV (chaos), using BLOSUM62-based TCRdist between CDR3 peptides within each V-J. Welch's t-statistics and random forest reduced roughly 500 V-J features to roughly 13, which were used in a naive Bayes classifier (R e1071). Sample size was not statistically predetermined, and investigators were not blinded to group allocation. According to the paper, TCR Vbeta CDR3 sequencing was carried out on 135 peripheral blood samples, which came from about 45 ophthalmopathy, under 80 hyperthyroidism and some 17 progressor patients.

The sample here was peripheral blood mononuclear cells (PBMCs), taken at new diagnosis, from a patient treated with antithyroid drugs. This clonotype was obtained from a woman in her 50s with Graves disease. Donor details come from another sample of the same person, matched by shared clones. The rearranged segments are TRBV28 and TRBJ2-7, and 9 junctional nucleotides match TRBD1. Read as DNA, the sequence is TGTGCCAGCAGTTTAGATTCGTACAGGGGGCGGAACGAGCAGTACTTC. This translates into CASSLDSYRGRNEQYF.